These 9 T cell receptor beta chains came from one sample sequenced in a study of OX40 agonist ivuxolimab in advanced cancers. Method: immunoSEQ multiplex PCR; TCRdb's copy keeps in-frame clones and lacks some. Of approximately 40,000 clones listed, approximately 80% were seen once; the top ten hold about 20%. The source was CD4+ or CD8+ T cells sorted from blood, collected in a trial of the OX40 agonist ivuxolimab. The source is an adult with an advanced solid tumor such as melanoma, head and neck, liver or kidney cancer.

The J gene is TRBJ2-1, the V gene TRBV27; 10 positions agree with TRBD1. The germline gives CDR1 MNHEY, CDR2 SMNVEV (reference sequence). V was pared by 1 base and J by 3 bases, with 6 bases of the junction left unmatched. The CDR3 totals 17 residues. The CDR3 loop reads CASSLYGTGVVYNEQFF. CDR3 coding DNA: TGTGCCAGCAGTTTATACGGGACAGGGGTTGTCTACAATGAGCAGTTCTTC.

The CDR3 region is CASSPYVGTIYF. DNA for the CDR3: TGTGCCAGCAGCCCCTATGTGGGCACCATATATTTT. The chain carries TRBV28 and TRBJ1-3; D is unclear. The CDR3 contains 12 residues. Germline values: CDR1 MDHEN, CDR2 SYDVKM. V was clipped by 6 bases and J by 9 bases, with 12 bases between them. Filled out from reference TRBV28 and TRBJ1-3, the complete variable domain reads DVKVTQSSRYLVKRTGEKVFLECVQDMDHENMFWYRQDPGLGLRLIYFSYDVKMKEKGDIPEGYSVSREKKERFSLILESASTNQTSMYLCASSPYVGTIYFGEGSWLTVV.

The CDR3 reads CASSVGGGTYEQYF. DNA for the CDR3: TGTGCCAGCAGCGTAGGTGGCGGAACCTACGAGCAGTACTTC. The gene calls are TRBV9 and TRBJ2-7; D not resolved. CDR1 and CDR2 from the germline V gene are SGDLS and YYNGEE. Trimming took off 0 bases at V and 2 bases at J, with 9 bases between the two ends. CDR3 length: 14 residues.

This chain uses TRBV6-1 with TRBJ2-1; TRBD2 matches 11 bases. V lost 0 bases and J lost 6; bases outside the gene matches: 1. CDR3 size: 15 residues. Looked up from germline, CDR1 is MNHNS and CDR2 is SASEGT. CDR3 sequence: CASSEASGGANEQFF. The DNA of the CDR3 is TGTGCCAGCAGTGAAGCTAGCGGGGGGGCCAATGAGCAGTTCTTC.

The genes are TRBV5-6 and TRBJ2-7; tentatively, D is TRBD2 (5 bases). Germline CDR1 and CDR2: SGHDT and YYEEEE. This CDR3 is 13 amino acids long. V gave up 1 base and J gave up 5 bases, with 10 bases separating them. For the CDR3, the DNA is TGTGCCAGCAGCTTGACTAGTTTTGACGAGCAGTACTTC. Its translation is CASSLTSFDEQYF.

V usage is TRBV28 and J usage is TRBJ2-7; TRBD1 matches at 10 bases. Germline V lookup: CDR1 MDHEN, CDR2 SYDVKM. The ends lost 8 bases at V and 2 bases at J; junction bases unmatched: 3. The CDR3 length is 13 residues. CDR3 in DNA: TGTGCCAGCTTCGGACAGGGGGCCTACGAGCAGTACTTC. This translates into CASFGQGAYEQYF.

The gene calls are TRBV6-6 and TRBJ2-7; D is perhaps TRBD1 (6 bases). Germline V lookup: CDR1 MNHNY, CDR2 SVGAGI (reference sequence). V was clipped by 2 bases and J by 3 bases, with 8 bases between them. This CDR3 is built from 13 residues. The CDR3 loop reads CASSYRDNYEQYF. CDR3 bases: TGTGCCAGCAGTTACCGGGACAACTACGAGCAGTACTTC.

This sequence joins TRBV5-4 and TRBJ2-3; D remains unclear. Germline loops: CDR1 SGHNT, CDR2 YYREEE (reference sequence). Trimming cost V 0 bases and J 2 bases, with 10 bases left between them. There are 15 residues in the CDR3. In nucleotides, the CDR3 is TGTGCCAGCAGCTTGGCCGGCACCTTCACAGATACGCAGTATTTT. Protein: CASSLAGTFTDTQYF.

This clone appeared once. V and J are TRBV6-5 and TRBJ1-6, with D hard to call. V was shortened by 2 bases and J by 6 bases, with 5 bases between the two germline ends. CDR3 length: 13 amino acids. Germline assignment: CDR1 MNHEY and CDR2 SVGAGI. This CDR3 reads CASSYDGNSPLHF. CDR3 nucleotide sequence: TGTGCCAGCAGTTACGATGGTAATTCACCCCTCCACTTT.